These T cell receptor beta chains were read from a single sample in a study of graft-versus-host responses after intestinal transplantation. Method: immunoSEQ multiplex PCR; TCRdb's copy keeps in-frame clones and lacks some. The sample holds about 8,900 clones, about a quarter seen once. Sequenced here: alloreactive CD8+ T cells from a mixed lymphocyte reaction culture, sampled before transplantation. These receptors were obtained from a human patient who was an organ donor for intestinal transplantation. Each CDR3 is given with its conserved first and last residue. D genes are given only for firm matches. Size is omitted from some rows. Given values are once, few, many or a class for expanded clones.

CDR3aa,CDR3nt,abundance,d_gene,v_gene,j_gene
CASSGAGIPNFDEQFF,TGTGCCAGCAGTGGCGCAGGGATACCCAATTTCGATGAGCAGTTCTTC,medium-sized,.,TRBV6-1,TRBJ2-1
CATTGLAGGEAKNIQYF,TGTGCCACCACGGGACTAGCGGGAGGGGAGGCCAAAAACATTCAGTACTTC,.,TRBD2,TRBV2,TRBJ2-4
CASSVVTLAGDDMNEQFF,TGTGCCAGCAGCGTAGTAACACTAGCGGGGGATGATATGAATGAGCAGTTCTTC,.,TRBD2,TRBV9,TRBJ2-1
CASSLSASSYNEQFF,TGTGCCAGCAGTTTATCAGCGAGCTCCTACAATGAGCAGTTCTTC,.,.,TRBV27,TRBJ2-1
CAGSDGGRGNEQFF,TGTGCCGGGAGTGACGGGGGGCGGGGCAATGAGCAGTTCTTC,many,.,TRBV30,TRBJ2-1
CAWRCRNTEAFF,TGTGCCTGGAGGTGTAGGAACACTGAAGCTTTCTTT,few,.,TRBV30,TRBJ1-1
CASSEPTNYNEQFF,TGTGCCAGCAGTGAACCGACAAATTACAATGAGCAGTTCTTC,.,.,TRBV2,TRBJ2-1
CASSQGLREVTDTQYF,TGTGCCAGCAGTCAGGGGTTGCGGGAGGTCACAGATACGCAGTATTTT,few,TRBD2,TRBV6-8,TRBJ2-3
CASSIWTASNTEAFF,TGTGCCAGTAGTATCTGGACAGCCTCGAACACTGAAGCTTTCTTT,.,.,TRBV19,TRBJ1-1
CASSKKYGTSGYEQYF,TGTGCCAGCAGCAAAAAATACGGGACTAGCGGATACGAGCAGTACTTC,large,.,TRBV21-1,TRBJ2-7
CASSVCGTGELFF,TGTGCCAGCAGCGTCTGCGGAACCGGGGAGCTGTTTTTT,once,.,TRBV21-1,TRBJ2-2
CASSGGETYGYTF,TGTGCCAGCAGCGGCGGGGAAACCTATGGCTACACCTTC,few,.,TRBV2,TRBJ1-2
CASSLFPFNYCYTF,TGTGCCAGCAGCTTGTTTCCCTTCAACTATTGCTACACCTTC,.,.,TRBV5-6,TRBJ1-2
CAWSVTSSYNEQFF,TGTGCCTGGAGTGTGACGAGCTCCTACAATGAGCAGTTCTTC,few,.,TRBV30,TRBJ2-1
CASSLGPTTGRGTDTQYF,TGTGCCAGCAGCTTAGGCCCAACGACAGGGAGAGGCACAGATACGCAGTATTTT,.,TRBD1,TRBV7-9,TRBJ2-3
CASSSTGFSGANVLTF,TGTGCCAGCAGCTCAACAGGGTTCTCTGGGGCCAACGTCCTGACTTTC,few,.,TRBV7-9,TRBJ2-6
CASSFFGDTGELFF,TGTGCCAGCAGCTTTTTTGGTGACACCGGGGAGCTGTTTTTT,.,.,TRBV11-2,TRBJ2-2
CASSSGNEQFF,TGTGCCAGCAGTTCAGGGAATGAGCAGTTCTTC,few,.,TRBV6-8,TRBJ2-1
CATATGRNYQPQHF,TGTGCCACCGCGACAGGACGAAATTATCAGCCCCAGCATTTT,.,.,TRBV15,TRBJ1-5
CSVGPSGRVFYNEQFF,TGCAGCGTTGGGCCTAGCGGGAGGGTCTTCTACAATGAGCAGTTCTTC,.,TRBD2,TRBV29-1,TRBJ2-1
CASSLAPEQFF,TGTGCCAGCAGCTTAGCGCCGGAGCAGTTCTTC,few,.,TRBV7-6,TRBJ2-1
CASSWGGGSAEAFF,TGTGCCAGCAGTTGGGGGGGCGGATCAGCTGAAGCTTTCTTT,.,.,TRBV27,TRBJ1-1
CASSISPRRDQYF,TGTGCCAGCAGTATTTCCCCCCGGCGCGACCAGTACTTC,few,.,TRBV25-1,TRBJ2-5
CASTKAGGGAEQFF,TGTGCCAGTACCAAAGCGGGAGGAGGGGCTGAGCAGTTCTTC,.,TRBD2,TRBV19,TRBJ2-1
CASSLITAHNSPLHF,TGTGCCAGCAGTTTGATAACGGCTCATAATTCACCCCTCCACTTT,few,.,TRBV27,TRBJ1-6
CACSSLGTYEQFF,TGTGCCTGCAGTTCTCTCGGGACCTACGAGCAGTTCTTC,few,.,TRBV6-1,TRBJ2-1
CASSPLSGELFF,TGTGCCAGCAGTCCCCTTAGCGGGGAGCTGTTTTTT,medium-sized,.,TRBV28,TRBJ2-2
CASGLVVNTEAFF,TGTGCTAGTGGTTTGGTCGTGAACACTGAAGCTTTCTTT,.,.,TRBV12-5,TRBJ1-1
CAWRLGAGGEQYF,TGTGCCTGGAGGTTGGGGGCGGGGGGCGAGCAGTACTTC,.,TRBD2,TRBV30,TRBJ2-7
CASSLEGGGLQPQHF,TGTGCCAGCAGTTTAGAGGGGGGGGGTCTTCAGCCCCAGCATTTT,.,.,TRBV27,TRBJ1-5
CASSLVGDQPQHF,TGTGCCAGCAGCTTGGTAGGGGATCAGCCCCAGCATTTT,.,.,TRBV5-6,TRBJ1-5
CASSVGTTGELFF,TGTGCCAGCAGCGTGGGAACGACCGGGGAGCTGTTTTTT,.,.,TRBV9,TRBJ2-2
CASSQVGQPNYGYTF,TGCGCCAGCAGCCAAGTAGGACAGCCTAACTATGGCTACACCTTC,.,.,TRBV4-1,TRBJ1-2
CASSLRLAESSYEQYF,TGTGCCAGCAGCCTGCGTCTAGCGGAAAGCTCCTACGAGCAGTACTTC,few,TRBD2,TRBV4-2,TRBJ2-7
CASSPNYYGYTF,TGTGCCAGCAGCCCTAACTACTATGGCTACACCTTC,.,.,TRBV11-1,TRBJ1-2
CASSLVDSGRADEQYF,TGTGCCAGCAGCTTAGTTGACAGCGGGAGAGCGGACGAGCAGTACTTC,.,TRBD2,TRBV7-2,TRBJ2-7
CASSQEAGGPYEQYF,TGCGCCAGCAGCCAAGAAGCGGGGGGGCCATACGAGCAGTACTTC,few,TRBD2,TRBV4-1,TRBJ2-7
CASSELAGGAGETQYF,TGCGCCAGCAGCGAACTAGCGGGGGGGGCCGGTGAGACCCAGTACTTC,few,TRBD2,TRBV4-1,TRBJ2-5
CASSPGSGSSYGYTF,TGCGCCAGCAGCCCAGGGTCAGGATCCTCCTATGGCTACACCTTC,medium-sized,.,TRBV4-3,TRBJ1-2
CASSLPPGAEAFF,TGTGCCAGTAGTCTGCCCCCTGGCGCTGAAGCTTTCTTT,medium-sized,.,TRBV19,TRBJ1-1
CASSLTGNTEAFF,TGTGCCAGCAGCTTGACAGGGAACACTGAAGCTTTCTTT,medium-sized,.,TRBV5-6,TRBJ1-1
CASSGGAGDTQYF,TGTGCCAGCAGCGGGGGGGCTGGCGATACGCAGTATTTT,medium-sized,.,TRBV7-2,TRBJ2-3
CASSVGGGAQETQYF,TGTGCCAGCAGCGTAGGAGGGGGGGCCCAAGAGACCCAGTACTTC,few,.,TRBV9,TRBJ2-5
CASSRLTSPNEQFF,TGTGCCAGCAGCCGCCTCACTAGCCCCAATGAGCAGTTCTTC,few,.,TRBV13,TRBJ2-1
CASSKGAGTEAFF,TGCGCCAGCAGCAAAGGGGCAGGCACTGAAGCTTTCTTT,medium-sized,.,TRBV4-3,TRBJ1-1
CASSLATGGEEKLFF,TGTGCCAGCAGCTTAGCGACAGGGGGCGAGGAAAAACTGTTTTTT,few,TRBD1,TRBV11-1,TRBJ1-4
CASSALSGAEQFF,TGTGCCAGCAGCGCCCTTAGCGGGGCCGAGCAGTTCTTC,few,TRBD2,TRBV9,TRBJ2-1
CASSYPEQGRYEQYF,TGTGCCAGCAGCTACCCCGAACAGGGGCGGTACGAGCAGTACTTC,.,TRBD1,TRBV7-9,TRBJ2-7
CASSAGTSGTDTQYF,TGCGCCAGCAGCGCCGGGACTAGCGGCACAGATACGCAGTATTTT,medium-sized,TRBD2,TRBV5-1,TRBJ2-3
CASSQGVSEQYF,TGTGCCAGCAGCCAGGGGGTGAGCGAGCAGTACTTC,few,TRBD1,TRBV13,TRBJ2-7
CASSHAQGYGANVLTF,TGCGCCAGCAGCCACGCCCAGGGGTACGGGGCCAACGTCCTGACTTTC,few,.,TRBV4-3,TRBJ2-6
CASIKTSDSYEVF,TGTGCCAGCATTAAAACCTCGGACAGTTACGAGGTTTTT,few,.,TRBV6-5,TRBJ1-4
CASSVGGGGRTDTQYF,TGTGCCAGCAGCGTAGGCGGGGGGGGCCGGACAGATACGCAGTATTTT,few,TRBD2,TRBV9,TRBJ2-3